This T cell receptor (beta chain) was documented in a study of graft-versus-host responses after intestinal transplantation. Overall study context: Every recipient had anti-thymocyte globulin induction and around 3 years of tacrolimus plus steroids.

CDR3 length equals 11 residues. The repertoire was sequenced with immunoSEQ multiplex PCR; TCRdb's copy has only in-frame clones and lacks some. The repertoire includes around 95,000 clones, about 90% of them detected once, and roughly 0.97% sits in the top ten. This clone has only a few counts. The antigen is undetermined. This clonotype was sampled from a human donor who was the organ donor for an intestinal transplant. The V gene is TRBV21-1, the J gene TRBJ1-2. TRBV21-1 is annotated as a pseudogene. The source was unstimulated CD4+ T cells sorted from spleen or lymph node cells, collected before transplant. In nucleotides, the CDR3 is TGTGCCAGCAGCAGGGGCTATGGCTACACCTTC. Its translation: CASSRGYGYTF.